This T cell receptor (beta chain) was sequenced during a study of radiation and T cells in renal cell carcinoma. Study-wide findings and caveats: No pretreatment tumor biopsies were available for baseline clonotypes. From baseline, blood top tumor clonotypes peaked at 2 weeks post-radiation.

Measured with immunoSEQ multiplex PCR; TCRdb has only the in-frame clones, and not every one. The data show around 100,000 clones, approximately 80% seen once. V lost 4 bases and J 2 bases, leaving 6 bases between the germline ends. The CDR3 is made up of 13 amino acids. Germline values: CDR1 MNHNS, CDR2 SASEGT. A word on this clone: Its specificity is not known.

Regarding time point: blood 4 weeks post-SBRT, at nephrectomy. The treatment here: 15 Gy SBRT to primary tumor, nephrectomy 4 weeks later. Nephrectomy followed 15 Gy stereotactic body radiation by 4 weeks. Blood was sampled at baseline, 2 weeks and 4 weeks after SBRT. The specimen comprised blood, sampled from a patient whose treatment included radiotherapy and nephrectomy. The J gene is TRBJ1-5, the V gene TRBV6-1; D ambiguous. The TCR was taken from a man in his sixties with renal cell carcinoma. The DNA of the CDR3 is TGTGCCAGCAGTGGACAACGCAATCAGCCCCAGCATTTT. As protein: CASSGQRNQPQHF.